Presented here are 9 T cell receptor beta chains from one specimen sequenced in a study of T cells in Graves' hyperthyroidism and ophthalmopathy. Amplification yielded TCR beta CDR3 regions, with RNA transcripts as the source. With the HTBI primer set, the TCR CDR3 went through a first round of RT-PCR. A single record per CDR3 protein comes from TCRdb applying MiXCR to the multiplex PCR reads. The table records roughly 660,000 distinct CDR3 sequences, 17% of them present only once. Sequenced: blood. The receptors come from a man aged 50 or older with Graves' hyperthyroidism.

This clonotype turned up a few times. This chain connects TRBV6-1 to TRBJ1-4; no clear D. V lost 6 bases and J 5 bases, leaving 10 bases between the germline ends. CDR1 and CDR2 (germline): MNHNS, SASEGT. This CDR3 is built from 13 residues. CDR3 sequence reads: CASSPDGNEKLFF. CDR3 nucleotide sequence: TGTGCCAGCAGCCCGGACGGCAATGAAAAACTGTTTTTT.

This clonotype was recorded once. A single base separates this from a much larger clone, so it may be a read error. The missing conserved phenylalanine or tryptophan at the end of this CDR3 makes a read error likely. The V and J genes are TRBV14 and TRBJ1-4; possible D gene TRBD1, 6 bases. V shed 1 base and J shed 0 bases, with 18 bases lying between them. From germline, CDR1 is SGHDN and CDR2 FVKESK. The CDR3 is made up of 19 amino acids. The CDR3 here is CASSQGTVLGAATNEKLFS. The CDR3 bases are TGTGCCAGCAGCCAAGGCACTGTCCTGGGGGCAGCAACTAATGAAAAACTGTTTTCT.

V gene TRBV3-1 combines with J gene TRBJ2-1, with D maybe TRBD1 (6 bases). The V and J ends lost 1 base and 0 bases respectively, with 16 bases between them. The CDR3 has 18 residues. From germline, CDR1 is LGHDT and CDR2 YNNKEL (reference sequence). As DNA, the CDR3 is TGTGCCAGCAGCCAAGGAAGAGGGGGACGCAGCTCCTACAATGAGCAGTTCTTC. As protein: CASSQGRGGRSSYNEQFF.

This clonotype was observed at least ten times. This chain uses TRBV28 with TRBJ2-1, with D possibly matching TRBD2 (6 bases). The CDR3 covers 12 residues. The germline V gene encodes CDR1 MDHEN and CDR2 SYDVKM. The V end lost 3 bases, the J end lost 10 bases, and 10 bases lay between the germline ends. CDR3 protein: CASSLLLAEQFF. The CDR3 DNA reads TGTGCCAGCAGTTTGCTGCTAGCGGAGCAGTTCTTC.

This chain links TRBV27 with TRBJ2-3; D gene uncertain. The germline V and J ends were trimmed by 6 bases and 0 bases, with 13 bases remaining between them. The CDR3 consists of 15 residues. Germline CDR1 is MNHEY and CDR2 is SMNVEV (reference sequence). The chain's CDR3 is CASSYPPASTDTQYF. CDR3 nucleotide sequence: TGTGCCAGCAGCTACCCTCCGGCAAGCACAGATACGCAGTATTTT.

This clonotype was counted at least ten times. CDR3 nucleotide sequence: TGTGCCAGCAGTTTGGAGAGGGGTGACATTCAGTACTTC. It is translated as CASSLERGDIQYF. The chain is built from TRBV12-3 or TRBV12-4 and TRBJ2-4; either TRBD1 or TRBD2 may supply D (5 bases each). V was clipped by 3 bases and J by 8 bases, with 11 bases between them. The CDR3 consists of 13 residues.

This clonotype was counted only a few times. This rearrangement joins TRBV2 to TRBJ1-2, with unresolved D. Per germline, CDR1 SNHLY and CDR2 FYNNEI. CDR3 length: 14 residues. V lost 11 bases and J lost 4, with 20 bases in between. CDR3 nucleotides: TGTGCCGGGAAGGACGTTATGAAGGGCTATGGCTACACCTTC. Translation: CAGKDVMKGYGYTF.

About this clonotype itself: Sequence at one end of the junction differs from germline and may be a read error. V gene TRBV27 combines with J gene TRBJ2-7, with a weak D call TRBD1 (6 bases). Per the germline V gene, CDR1 is MNHEY and CDR2 is SMNVEV (reference sequence). CDR3 size: 14 residues. The CDR3 sequence: CAGSRQTGPYEQYF. The CDR3 DNA is TGTGCCGGCAGTCGACAGACAGGTCCTTACGAGCAGTACTTC.

Points on this clonotype: This may stem from a read error, because a much larger clone lies one nucleotide away. The conserved phenylalanine or tryptophan normally closing the CDR3 is absent here, so this likely arose from a read error. This chain connects TRBV6-2 or TRBV6-3 to TRBJ1-1; the D gene is possibly TRBD1 (6 bases). Trimming shortened V by 6 bases and J by 4 bases, and 15 bases separated the two germline ends. The CDR3 covers 14 residues. CDR1 is MNHEY and CDR2 is SVGEGT in the germline V gene. CDR3 DNA sequence: TGTGCCAGCAGGAGGGGGGAGGGTGGCACTGAAGCTTTCCTT. Translated: CASRRGEGGTEAFL.